This is a list of T cell receptor beta chains from one sample in a study of shared clonotypes between healthy human individuals. TCRdb's copy holds only in-frame clones and misses some; the assay was immunoSEQ multiplex PCR. The sample yields 150,000 to 200,000 clones, 85% to 95% seen once. Sequenced sample: naive CD4+ T cells sorted from blood. These receptors all stem from a woman in her 30s in good health. Each CDR3 is given with its conserved first and last residue. Fields, in order: V gene, J gene, D gene, CDR3 protein. A D gene is named only where the DNA matches it firmly.

>TRBV7-9|TRBJ2-1|NA
CASSQTGTAHNEQFF
>TRBV4-1|NA|TRBD2
CASSQASGSPLGYEQYF
>TRBV10-3|TRBJ2-7|TRBD1
CAIRGQGSEQYF
>TRBV5-1|TRBJ2-7|TRBD1
CASTELQGAREQYF
>TRBV30|TRBJ2-3|NA
CAWAHPNTQYF
>TRBV28|TRBJ1-2|NA
CASSLLGAGYTF
>TRBV28|TRBJ1-4|NA
CASSFGGGEKLFF
>TRBV10-2|TRBJ1-2|NA
CASSEVGDYGYTF
>TRBV27|TRBJ2-7|TRBD2
CASSPFPGGEQYF
>TRBV9|TRBJ2-7|NA
CASSRGWRFSDSSYEQYF
>TRBV7-3|TRBJ2-2|TRBD1
CASSPQTGAVGELFF
>TRBV11-2|TRBJ1-2|TRBD1
CASSEPDRAGYTF
>TRBV7-9|TRBJ2-5|NA
CASSLGGERPQYF
>TRBV29-1|TRBJ2-7|TRBD2
CSVDLAGEYEQYF
>TRBV6-5|TRBJ1-1|NA
CASTGVPNTEAFF
>TRBV4-1|TRBJ1-2|NA
CASSQEGSGAGNYYGYTF
>TRBV29-1|TRBJ1-3|NA
CSAEMGFGGNTIYF
>TRBV28|TRBJ2-7|TRBD2
CASSTGTSGIYEQYF
>TRBV30|TRBJ1-4|NA
CAWSAGKWLATNEKLFF
>TRBV7-3|TRBJ2-6|NA
CASSQDGNSGANVLTF
>TRBV9|TRBJ2-5|TRBD2
CASSAVGRDFNF
>TRBV28|TRBJ1-1|NA
CASSSPSQGSNTEAFF
>TRBV5-1|TRBJ2-7|NA
CASSLGASYYEQYF
>TRBV6-6|TRBJ2-7|TRBD2
CASSYSPGGGSYEQYF
>TRBV5-5|TRBJ2-7|NA
CASSSSHGYSYEQYF
>TRBV5-4|TRBJ1-2|NA
CATIEGTGHYGYTF
>TRBV18|TRBJ2-7|TRBD1
CASSKDRGKLYEQYF
>TRBV10-1|TRBJ2-7|TRBD1
CASSGQGDNPYEQYF
>TRBV5-1|TRBJ2-1|NA
CASSGGQGDEQFF
>TRBV29-1|TRBJ1-1|NA
CSVLPLNTEAFF
>TRBV25-1|TRBJ2-3|TRBD2
CASSRGLAGVWTDTQYF
>TRBV4-1|TRBJ1-6|NA
CASSQRRLGVGQNNSPLHF
>TRBV18|TRBJ1-2|NA
CASSPGISRWGYTF
>TRBV6-6|TRBJ2-7|TRBD2
CASSYEGLADYEQYF
>TRBV6-5|TRBJ1-1|NA
CASSYSGTNTEAFF
>TRBV30|TRBJ2-2|NA
CAWDLTDTGELFF
>TRBV28|TRBJ1-2|NA
CASAGNLGGYTF
>TRBV19|TRBJ1-1|TRBD1
CASSGQGAFTEAFF
>TRBV7-2|TRBJ1-2|NA
CASSLKVPFGYTF